This TCR beta chain was identified in a study of post-analysis software for immune sequencing data. Overall study findings and caveats: About five TRBV segments occurring more often in patients than controls included TRBV5-6, TRBV5-1 and TRBV20-1. Those samples that were prepared in the same batch co-clustered strongly by F measure.

Remarks on this clonotype: Its antigen is still unknown. Relative to the germline gene, one junction end is altered; a read error may explain this.

This CDR3 spans 15 amino acids. Per germline, CDR1 SGHRS and CDR2 YFSETQ. The library was made from cDNA and included unique molecular identifiers. MiXCR was run by TCRdb on the PCR reads, yielding one entry per CDR3 protein. Of a few hundred thousand distinct CDR3 sequences listed, approximately 33% are singletons. The genes are TRBV5-1 and TRBJ1-4; D might be TRBD1 (5 bases). The source is a girl aged 10-17 years with multiple sclerosis. The sequencing input was blood. CDR3: CASSLVDGANGKLFF. CDR3 in DNA: TGCGCCAGCAGCTTGGTGGATGGGGCCAATGGAAAACTGTTTTTT. Full variable domain (outside the CDR3, taken from reference TRBV5-1 and TRBJ1-4): KAGVTQTPRYLIKTRGQQVTLSCSPISGHRSVSWYQQTPGQGLQFLFEYFSETQRNKGNFPGRFSGRQFSNSRSEMNVSTLELGDSALYLCASSLVDGANGKLFFGSGTQLSVL.